This TCR beta chain was sequenced during a study of shared clonotypes between healthy human individuals. Sequencing was performed with immunoSEQ multiplex PCR; in TCRdb, only in-frame clones are kept and a portion is missing. The table records fewer than 550,000 clones, approximately 79% of them present only once. The CDR3 is 15 residues long. Trimming pared 1 base from V and 1 base from J, leaving 11 bases between. CDR1 is SGHNT and CDR2 is YENEEA in the germline V gene. The count of this clone is one. The clonotype originates from a woman aged 40 to 50 in good health. Some clones in this sample may be carry-over from other donors' samples. The source material was PBMCs. The chain carries TRBV11-3 and TRBJ2-7, with TRBD2 as a possible D gene (5 bases). The DNA for the CDR3 is TGTGCCAGCAGCTTAGCGCGGGCTCCATCCTACGAGCAGTACTTC. Translation: CASSLARAPSYEQYF.